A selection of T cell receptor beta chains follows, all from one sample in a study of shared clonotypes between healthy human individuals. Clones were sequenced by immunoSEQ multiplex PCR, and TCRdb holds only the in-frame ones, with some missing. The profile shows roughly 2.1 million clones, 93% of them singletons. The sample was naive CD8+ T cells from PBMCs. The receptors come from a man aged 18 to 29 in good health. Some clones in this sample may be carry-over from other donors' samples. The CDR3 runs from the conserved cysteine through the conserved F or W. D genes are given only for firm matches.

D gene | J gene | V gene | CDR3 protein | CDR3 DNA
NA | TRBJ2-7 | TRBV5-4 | CASSLKREYAYEQYF | TGTGCCAGCAGCTTGAAGAGGGAATACGCCTACGAGCAGTACTTC
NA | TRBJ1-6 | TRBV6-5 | CASTPFGHASSPLHF | TGTGCCAGCACTCCATTTGGACATGCGAGCTCACCCCTCCACTTT
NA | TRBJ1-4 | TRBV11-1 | CASSLDREEKLFF | TGTGCCAGCAGCTTAGATCGGGAGGAAAAACTGTTTTTT
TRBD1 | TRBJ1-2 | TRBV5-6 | CASSTRDRATDYGYTF | TGTGCCAGCAGCACCCGGGACAGAGCTACTGACTATGGCTACACCTTC
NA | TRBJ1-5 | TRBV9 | CASSHWGNQPQHF | TGTGCCAGCAGCCACTGGGGCAATCAGCCCCAGCATTTT
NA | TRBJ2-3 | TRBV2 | CASSEALHTQYF | TGTGCCAGCAGTGAAGCGCTTCATACGCAGTATTTT
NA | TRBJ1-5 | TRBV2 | CASSEWGRGNQPQHF | TGTGCCAGCAGTGAATGGGGCAGGGGCAATCAGCCCCAGCATTTT
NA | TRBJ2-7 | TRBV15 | CATSPEGVSHYEQYF | TGTGCCACCAGTCCAGAGGGGGTCTCCCACTACGAGCAGTACTTC
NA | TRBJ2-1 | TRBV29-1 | CSAPKGAPYNEQFF | TGCAGCGCGCCGAAAGGGGCCCCTTACAATGAGCAGTTCTTC
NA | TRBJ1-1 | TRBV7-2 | CASSLASPRHMNTEAFF | TGTGCCAGCAGCTTAGCGTCCCCGAGACACATGAACACTGAAGCTTTCTTT
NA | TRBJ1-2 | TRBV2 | CASSDGRARGEGTF | TGTGCCAGCAGTGATGGCCGTGCCCGGGGGGAGGGCACCTTC
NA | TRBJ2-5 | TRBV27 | CASSFRSTQYF | TGTGCCAGCAGTTTCCGCTCGACCCAGTACTTC
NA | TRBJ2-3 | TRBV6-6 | CASSSPGITDTQYF | TGTGCCAGCAGTTCACCGGGGATCACAGATACGCAGTATTTT
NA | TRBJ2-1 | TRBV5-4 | CASSGFEAPRDEQFF | TGTGCCAGCAGCGGTTTCGAAGCTCCGAGGGATGAGCAGTTCTTC